The present TCR beta chain was sequenced within a study of blood T cells in healthy people across ages. Study observations and caveats: Roughly linear age-related decline in beta diversity appeared, significant by age approximately 43. Long-lived donors carried more naive CD4+ cells and greater diversity than aged donors.

The germline V gene has CDR1 SGDLS and CDR2 YYNGEE. Trimming removed 5 bases at V and 3 bases at J, with 11 bases between. The CDR3 runs to 13 residues. Whenever a sample was processed, at least 6.5 million PBMCs were isolated. This clonotype appeared a few times. The antigen remains unidentified. The second PCR ran about 6 to 11 cycles with a sample-barcoded 5' primer and J-beta primers. With 12 random nucleotides, a template-switch adaptor tagged each individual cDNA molecule. TCRdb ran MiXCR on the 5' RACE reads and lists one entry per CDR3 protein. The table has about 1.5 million distinct CDR3 sequences, under 55% seen once.

This chain connects TRBV9 to TRBJ1-2, with D unclear. The sequence was obtained from a young woman in good health. Material: blood. CDR3 loop: CASSVGEDYGYTF. The CDR3 DNA reads as TGTGCCAGCAGTGTTGGGGAGGACTATGGCTACACCTTC.